These 18 T cell receptor beta chains were sequenced from one sample in a study of T-cell memory formation after mild COVID-19. TCRdb ran MiXCR on the 5' RACE reads and lists one entry per CDR3 protein. This table has some 150,000 distinct CDR3 sequences, almost 25% appearing once. The sample consisted of PBMCs or a T cell subset sorted from them (not recorded which). These TCRs come from an adult woman who had mild COVID-19 (a few samples of this study predate the infection). Cell type and time point are not known.

The V call is TRBV4-2, the J call TRBJ2-1, with D unresolved. This CDR3 contains 16 residues. The germline CDR1 and CDR2 sequences are LGHNA and YNFKEQ. Trimming removed 2 bases from V and 3 bases from J, with 14 bases in between. CDR3 DNA: TGTGCCAGCAGCCAAACGTTGGCAACCCTCTACAATGAGCAGTTCTTC. Translating gives CASSQTLATLYNEQFF.

This clonotype has ten or more counts. This chain uses TRBV7-8 with TRBJ2-7; maybe TRBD1 (6 bases). V was shortened by 6 bases and J by 0 bases, with 15 bases between the two germline ends. Germline V gene sequence: CDR1 SGHVS, CDR2 FQNEAQ. The CDR3 is 15 amino acids. CDR3 in amino acids: CASSQQGLSSYEQYF. Here the CDR3 DNA reads TGTGCCAGCAGTCAACAGGGCCTGAGCTCCTACGAGCAGTACTTC.

V usage is TRBV19 and J usage is TRBJ2-7; 10 positions match TRBD1. Germline CDR1 and CDR2: LNHDA and SQIVND (reference sequence). The CDR3 is 13 residues long. Losses at the gene ends were 8 bases for V and 4 bases for J; bases not matched to a gene: 5. The CDR3 is CASQPGQGYEQYF. The DNA of the CDR3 is TGTGCCAGTCAACCGGGACAGGGGTACGAGCAGTACTTC.

The V gene is TRBV3-1, the J gene TRBJ2-7; perhaps TRBD2 as D (5 bases). The CDR3 consists of 14 residues. Trimming removed 1 base at V and 5 bases at J, with 12 bases between. The germline gives CDR1 LGHDT, CDR2 YNNKEL (reference sequence). CDR3 nucleotides: TGTGCCAGCAGCCAAGGTGTGTCGGGAAACGAGCAGTACTTC. Its protein is CASSQGVSGNEQYF.

The rearrangement joins TRBV6-5 to TRBJ1-6; possible D gene TRBD1, 6 bases. Germline V gives CDR1 MNHEY, CDR2 SVGAGI. The CDR3 consists of 14 residues. Trimming removed 1 base at V and 8 bases at J, with 9 bases between. CDR3 coding DNA: TGTGCCAGCAGTTACTTGCAGGGGTATTCACCCCTCCACTTT. It codes for CASSYLQGYSPLHF.

The CDR3, as DNA: TGCAGCGCGACTAGCGGCACCTACAATGAGCAGTTCTTC. Its translation: CSATSGTYNEQFF. This chain uses TRBV29-1 with TRBJ2-1; TRBD2 matches at 9 bases. Germline loops: CDR1 SQVTM, CDR2 ANQGSEA. CDR3 size: 13 residues. The J segment lost 2 bases and the V segment lost 7 bases, leaving 3 bases of the junction unmatched.

This clonotype was picked up a small number of times. This chain links TRBV9 with TRBJ1-1, with TRBD1 matching over 7 bases. The germline CDR1 and CDR2 sequences are SGDLS and YYNGEE. Losses at the gene ends were 0 bases for V and 0 bases for J; bases not matched to a gene: 2. The CDR3 has 15 residues. CDR3 in DNA: TGTGCCAGCAGCGTAGATGGACAGGTGAACACTGAAGCTTTCTTT. Its translation is CASSVDGQVNTEAFF.

Many counts were recorded for this clonotype. The rearrangement joins TRBV9 to TRBJ2-1; TRBD2 matches 7 bases. Germline V lookup: CDR1 SGDLS, CDR2 YYNGEE. CDR3 length: 18 residues. The V segment lost 4 bases and the J segment 0 bases; nucleotides outside the gene matches: 13. CDR3 DNA sequence: TGTGCCAGCAGCCCCTCCGGGGGGATACCAGTCTCCTACAATGAGCAGTTCTTC. Its protein is CASSPSGGIPVSYNEQFF.

Only one count was recorded for this clonotype. The chain joins TRBV9 to TRBJ1-2, with D perhaps TRBD1 (6 bases). The CDR3 loop spans 14 amino acids. V was pared by 0 bases and J by 3 bases, with 9 bases between. From germline, CDR1 is SGDLS and CDR2 YYNGEE. The CDR3 DNA reads TGTGCCAGCAGCGTAGCGGACAGTGACTATGGCTACACCTTC. Translation: CASSVADSDYGYTF.

V is TRBV9 and J is TRBJ1-2; TRBD1 aligns across 7 bases. This CDR3 spans 15 amino acids. Germline V gives CDR1 SGDLS, CDR2 YYNGEE. V lost 3 bases to trimming and J lost 4 bases; unmatched junction nucleotides: 9. The DNA for the CDR3 is TGTGCCAGCAGCGGGGGACAGCAACCCGTCTATGGCTACACCTTC. Translated: CASSGGQQPVYGYTF. The full variable domain, in which reference TRBV9 and TRBJ1-2 provide the parts outside the CDR3, is DSGVTQTPKHLITATGQRVTLRCSPRSGDLSVYWYQQSLDQGLQFLIQYYNGEERAKGNILERFSAQQFPDLHSELNLSSLELGDSALYFCASSGGQQPVYGYTFGSGTRLTVV.

This chain links TRBV5-1 with TRBJ2-7; D is ambiguous. The length of the CDR3 is 12 residues. The V end was cut by 0 bases, the J end by 5 bases, with 6 bases between. Germline assignment: CDR1 SGHRS and CDR2 YFSETQ. This CDR3 is CASSLESNEQYF. CDR3 nucleotide sequence: TGCGCCAGCAGCTTGGAGAGTAACGAGCAGTACTTC. Looking up the rest from reference TRBV5-1 and TRBJ2-7 gives the full variable domain: KAGVTQTPRYLIKTRGQQVTLSCSPISGHRSVSWYQQTPGQGLQFLFEYFSETQRNKGNFPGRFSGRQFSNSRSEMNVSTLELGDSALYLCASSLESNEQYFGPGTRLTVT.

V usage is TRBV2 and J usage is TRBJ2-3; 8 bases align to TRBD2. Trimming cost V 4 bases and J 2 bases; bases outside gene matches: 5. The CDR3 spans 15 residues. From germline, CDR1 is SNHLY and CDR2 FYNNEI. The CDR3 sequence: CASSGGLGLTDTQYF. The CDR3 nucleotides are TGTGCCAGCAGTGGGGGACTAGGCCTCACAGATACGCAGTATTTT.

The V call is TRBV6-1, the J call TRBJ1-5; a weak D match, TRBD1 (5 bases). The CDR3 is made up of 15 amino acids. Per germline, CDR1 MNHNS and CDR2 SASEGT. V was trimmed by 6 bases and J by 0 bases, leaving 12 bases between them. CDR3 in amino acids: CASREGRYSNQPQHF. The DNA for the CDR3 is TGTGCCAGCAGGGAGGGACGGTATAGCAATCAGCCCCAGCATTTT.

This clonotype was recorded a few times. The genes are TRBV19 and TRBJ2-3, with 10 bases identical to TRBD2. The CDR3 has 16 residues. V dropped 6 bases and J dropped 2; count of bases not matched to a gene: 8. CDR1 and CDR2 (germline): LNHDA, SQIVND (reference sequence). As DNA, the CDR3 is TGTGCCAGTAGCCAGAAGCGGGGGGGCATCACAGATACGCAGTATTTT. It is translated as CASSQKRGGITDTQYF.

This clonotype has only a few counts. This sequence joins TRBV4-2 and TRBJ2-7, with D maybe TRBD1 (7 bases). V lost 3 bases to trimming and J lost 5 bases, with 17 bases between them. This CDR3 is built from 15 residues. Germline values: CDR1 LGHNA, CDR2 YNFKEQ. CDR3 sequence reads: CASSQQGGNRDEQYF. The CDR3 bases are TGTGCCAGCAGCCAGCAGGGGGGAAACAGGGACGAGCAGTACTTC.

The J gene is TRBJ2-7, the V gene TRBV7-9, with 8 bases identical to TRBD2. Trimming removed 0 bases from V and 2 bases from J; junction bases left unmatched: 0. This CDR3 contains 14 residues. Germline values: CDR1 SEHNR, CDR2 FQNEAQ (reference sequence). The CDR3 DNA is TGTGCCAGCAGCTTAGCGGGACTAGCCTACGAGCAGTACTTC. Its translation: CASSLAGLAYEQYF.

V is TRBV7-3 and J is TRBJ1-2; TRBD1 might be the D (5 bases). The CDR3 has 15 residues. Trimming took off 3 bases at V and 6 bases at J, with 17 bases between the two ends. The germline gives CDR1 SGHTA, CDR2 FQGTGA. CDR3 region: CASSFGTGLEDGYTF. The CDR3 DNA sequence: TGTGCCAGCAGCTTCGGAACAGGCCTTGAGGATGGCTACACCTTC.

This chain connects TRBV4-3 to TRBJ1-4; 7 nucleotides line up with TRBD1. The trim removed 8 bases at V and 8 bases at J, leaving 20 bases unmatched. The CDR3 runs to 17 residues. CDR1 is LGHNA, CDR2 YSLEER, per germline. As DNA, the CDR3 is TGCGCCAGCCAGGGGATAAGAGGAGAACAGGGGTGGGAAAAACTGTTTTTT. It codes for CASQGIRGEQGWEKLFF.